This T cell receptor beta chain was recovered during a study of CD8 T cells in ankylosing spondylitis (dated by TCRdb to about 2017). The study in broad terms: T cell receptor beta repertoires were profiled in healthy donors and ankylosing spondylitis patients so that disease-linked TCR variants could be found. The full study cohort comprised 25 or so ankylosing spondylitis patients and roughly 100 healthy donors. Peripheral blood samples were taken, and synovial fluid was additionally collected from ankylosing spondylitis patients. What the study reported, not specific to this receptor: Some of the motif variants had been reported before in the synovial fluid and blood of reactive arthritis patients, a finding that suggests common disease-initiation mechanisms. The disease-linked clones had a CD8+ phenotype and were found at relatively low frequencies in peripheral blood. The disease-linked clones were reported to be significantly enriched in matched synovial fluid samples from ankylosing spondylitis patients. Blood from ankylosing spondylitis patients appeared to be characterized by a TCR beta motif composed of about eight highly homologous amino acid variants.

TCRdb names Illumina HiSeq 2500 as the instrument used. Quantitative 5'-RACE with molecular barcodes was used to prepare TCR beta libraries. In the source study's methods: A new computational method, built on a probabilistic model of VDJ rearrangement, was used to identify disease-linked TCR variants. TCRdb's own reprocessing of the public reads used fastp at Q25 and MiXCR and kept productive beta chains. Every CDR3 protein is listed once, alongside the most common genes and DNA of its rows. For this entry, the V and J calls and clone size follow TCRdb and not the study's own pipeline. A total of 390,000 or so distinct CDR3 sequences appear in this sample, around 22% of them only once. Less than 20% of the sample comes from the top ten. V has 4 bases trimmed and J has 7 bases trimmed; junction bases matching no gene number 14. Spanning cysteine to phenylalanine, the CDR3 consists of 17 amino acids. Only the CDR3 region is kept as DNA, spanning 51 bases read in frame from base 1. The germline V gene (reference sequence) supplies CDR1 SGHKS and CDR2 YYEKEE.

As to this clonotype: Its antigen is still unknown. No much larger clone is present one base from it, and per-base qualities are unavailable.

Source material: blood, either unsorted or a sorted T cell fraction (not recorded which). The V and J segments used are TRBV5-5 and TRBJ1-2; a stretch of 12 junction bases matches TRBD1. The TCR originated in a male donor with ankylosing spondylitis. The CDR3 protein is CASSPSVWGQGARGYTF. The bases are TGTGCCAGCAGCCCATCGGTTTGGGGACAGGGGGCGCGTGGCTACACCTTC.